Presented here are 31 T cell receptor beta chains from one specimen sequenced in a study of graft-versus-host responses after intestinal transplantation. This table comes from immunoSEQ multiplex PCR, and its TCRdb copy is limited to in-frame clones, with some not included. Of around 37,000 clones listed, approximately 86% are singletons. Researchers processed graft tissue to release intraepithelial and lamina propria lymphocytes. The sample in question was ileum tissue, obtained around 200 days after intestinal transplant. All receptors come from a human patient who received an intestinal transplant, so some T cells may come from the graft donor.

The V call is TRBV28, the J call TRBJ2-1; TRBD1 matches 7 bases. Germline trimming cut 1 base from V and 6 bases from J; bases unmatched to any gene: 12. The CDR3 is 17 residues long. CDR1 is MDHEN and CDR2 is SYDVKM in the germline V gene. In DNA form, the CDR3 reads TGTGCCAGCAGTTTATCCACACACAACCGGGACAGCAATGAGCAGTTCTTC. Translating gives CASSLSTHNRDSNEQFF.

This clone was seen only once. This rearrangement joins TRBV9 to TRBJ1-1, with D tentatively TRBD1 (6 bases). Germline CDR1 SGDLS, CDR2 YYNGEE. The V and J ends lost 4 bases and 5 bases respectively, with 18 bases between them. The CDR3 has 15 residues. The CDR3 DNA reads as TGTGCCAGCAGCTCTACAATGGGGGGGCCAACTGAAGCTTTCTTT. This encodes CASSSTMGGPTEAFF.

This CDR3 is CASSPQGANTGELFF. CDR3 DNA: TGTGCCAGCAGTCCCCAGGGGGCGAACACCGGGGAGCTGTTTTTT. V is TRBV6-5 and J is TRBJ2-2; 7 bases are a match to TRBD1. The CDR3 runs 15 residues. V lost 5 bases, J lost 0 bases, and 3 bases stayed unmatched. Germline CDR1 reads MNHEY; CDR2 reads SVGAGI.

CDR3 loop: CASSKLGVAGEKTYEQYF. CDR3 in DNA: TGTGCCAGCAGCAAACTGGGGGTAGCGGGAGAAAAAACCTACGAGCAGTACTTC. The V gene is TRBV21-1, the J gene TRBJ2-7; no DNA check was done on the table's D call, TRBD2. TRBV21-1 is tagged as a pseudogene. This CDR3 region has 18 residues.

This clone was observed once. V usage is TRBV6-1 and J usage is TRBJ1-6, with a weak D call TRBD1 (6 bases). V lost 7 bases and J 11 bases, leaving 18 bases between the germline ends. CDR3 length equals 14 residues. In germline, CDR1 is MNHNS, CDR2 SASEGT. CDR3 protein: CASTRGGASAPLHF. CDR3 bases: TGTGCCAGCACCCGGGGGGGCGCGTCTGCACCCCTCCACTTT.

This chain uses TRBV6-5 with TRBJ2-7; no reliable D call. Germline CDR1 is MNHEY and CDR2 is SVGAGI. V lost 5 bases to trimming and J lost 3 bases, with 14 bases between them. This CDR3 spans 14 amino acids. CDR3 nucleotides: TGTGCCAGCAGTCCCGGACGGATTTACTACGAGCAGTACTTC. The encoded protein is CASSPGRIYYEQYF.

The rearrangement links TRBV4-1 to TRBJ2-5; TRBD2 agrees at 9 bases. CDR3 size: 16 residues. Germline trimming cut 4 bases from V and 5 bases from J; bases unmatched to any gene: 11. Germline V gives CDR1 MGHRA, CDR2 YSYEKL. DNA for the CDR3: TGCGCCAGCAGCCGTGGCCGAGCGGGAGGACGTGAGACCCAGTACTTC. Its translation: CASSRGRAGGRETQYF.

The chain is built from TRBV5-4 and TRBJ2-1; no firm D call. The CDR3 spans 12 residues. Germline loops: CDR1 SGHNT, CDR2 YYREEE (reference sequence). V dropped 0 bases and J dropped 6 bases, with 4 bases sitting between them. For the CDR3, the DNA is TGTGCCAGCAGCTTGGGTCCCAATGAGCAGTTCTTC. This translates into CASSLGPNEQFF.

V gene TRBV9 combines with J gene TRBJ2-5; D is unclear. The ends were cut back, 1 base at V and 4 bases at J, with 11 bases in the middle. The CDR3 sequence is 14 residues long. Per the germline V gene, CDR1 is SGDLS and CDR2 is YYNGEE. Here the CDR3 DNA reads TGTGCCAGCAGCGTATCTCATTGGGGAGAGACCCAGTACTTC. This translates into CASSVSHWGETQYF.

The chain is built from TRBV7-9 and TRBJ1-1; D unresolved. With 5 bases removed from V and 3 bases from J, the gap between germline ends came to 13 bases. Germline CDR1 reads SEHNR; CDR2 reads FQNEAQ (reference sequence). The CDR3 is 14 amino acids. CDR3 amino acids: CASSPSPADTEAFF. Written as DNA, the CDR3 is TGTGCCAGCAGCCCATCCCCGGCCGACACTGAAGCTTTCTTT.

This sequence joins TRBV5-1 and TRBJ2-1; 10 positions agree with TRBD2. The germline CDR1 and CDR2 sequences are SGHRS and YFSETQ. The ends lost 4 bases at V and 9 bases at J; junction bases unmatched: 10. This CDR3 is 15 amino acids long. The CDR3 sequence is CASSLGLAGEGEQFF. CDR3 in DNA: TGCGCCAGCAGCCTCGGTCTAGCGGGAGAAGGTGAGCAGTTCTTC.

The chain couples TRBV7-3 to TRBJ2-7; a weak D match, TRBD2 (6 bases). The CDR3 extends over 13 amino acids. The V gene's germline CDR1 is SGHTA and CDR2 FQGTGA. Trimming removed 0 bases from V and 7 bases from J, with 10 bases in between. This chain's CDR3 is CASSLTGGREQYF. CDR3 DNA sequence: TGTGCCAGCAGCTTAACGGGGGGAAGGGAGCAGTACTTC.

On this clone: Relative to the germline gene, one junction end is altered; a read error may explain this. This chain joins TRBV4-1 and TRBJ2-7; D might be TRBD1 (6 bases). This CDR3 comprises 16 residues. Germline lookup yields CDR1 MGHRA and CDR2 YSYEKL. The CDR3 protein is CASSQATPGQALVVNF. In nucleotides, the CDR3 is TGCGCCAGCAGCCAAGCAACCCCGGGACAAGCCCTCGTCGTGAACTTC.

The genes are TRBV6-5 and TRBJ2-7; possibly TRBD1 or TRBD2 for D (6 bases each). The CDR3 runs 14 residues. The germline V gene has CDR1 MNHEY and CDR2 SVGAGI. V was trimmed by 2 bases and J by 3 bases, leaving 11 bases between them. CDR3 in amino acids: CASSYGGQGYEQYF. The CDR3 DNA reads TGTGCCAGCAGTTACGGGGGGCAGGGCTACGAGCAGTACTTC.

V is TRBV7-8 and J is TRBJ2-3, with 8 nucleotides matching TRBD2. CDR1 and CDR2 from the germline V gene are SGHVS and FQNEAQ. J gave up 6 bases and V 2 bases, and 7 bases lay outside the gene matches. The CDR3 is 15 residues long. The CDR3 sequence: CASSLIGGDLDTQYF. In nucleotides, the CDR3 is TGTGCCAGCAGCTTAATCGGGGGGGACCTCGATACGCAGTATTTT.

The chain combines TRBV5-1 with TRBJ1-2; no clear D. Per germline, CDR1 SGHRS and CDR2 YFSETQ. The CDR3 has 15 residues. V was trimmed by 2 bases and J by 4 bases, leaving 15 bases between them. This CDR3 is CASSLRPENSYGYTF. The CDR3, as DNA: TGCGCCAGCAGCTTAAGGCCAGAGAACTCCTATGGCTACACCTTC.

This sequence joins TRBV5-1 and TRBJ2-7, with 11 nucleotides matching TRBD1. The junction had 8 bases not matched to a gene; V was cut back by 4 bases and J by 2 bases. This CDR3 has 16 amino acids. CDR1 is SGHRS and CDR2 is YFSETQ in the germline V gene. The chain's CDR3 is CASSQPGQGVAYEQYF. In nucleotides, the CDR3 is TGCGCCAGCAGCCAACCGGGACAGGGGGTCGCCTACGAGCAGTACTTC.

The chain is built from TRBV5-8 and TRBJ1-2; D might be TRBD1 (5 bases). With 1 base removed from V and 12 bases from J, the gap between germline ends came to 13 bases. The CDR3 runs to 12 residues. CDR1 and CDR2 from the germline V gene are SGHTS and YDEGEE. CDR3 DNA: TGTGCCAGCAGCTTGTCCTATGGGACGGACACCTTC. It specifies CASSLSYGTDTF.

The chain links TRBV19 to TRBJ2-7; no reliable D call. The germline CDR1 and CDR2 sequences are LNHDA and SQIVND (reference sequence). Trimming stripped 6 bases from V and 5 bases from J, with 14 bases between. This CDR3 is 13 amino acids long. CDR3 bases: TGTGCCAGTAGCACATCCCCACTAAACGAGCAGTACTTC. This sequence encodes CASSTSPLNEQYF.

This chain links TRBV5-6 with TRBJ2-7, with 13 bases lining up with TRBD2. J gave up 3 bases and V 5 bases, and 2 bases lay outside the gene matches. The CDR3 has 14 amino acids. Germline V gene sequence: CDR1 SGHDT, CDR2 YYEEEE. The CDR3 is CASSGLAGDYEQYF. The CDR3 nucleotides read TGTGCCAGCAGTGGACTAGCGGGGGACTACGAGCAGTACTTC.

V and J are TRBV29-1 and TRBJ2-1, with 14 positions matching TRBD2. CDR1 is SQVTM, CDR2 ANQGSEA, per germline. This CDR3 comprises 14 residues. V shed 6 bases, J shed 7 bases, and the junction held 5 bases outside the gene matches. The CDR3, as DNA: TGCAGCGTACGGGGACTAGCGGGAGATAATGAGCAGTTCTTC. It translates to CSVRGLAGDNEQFF.

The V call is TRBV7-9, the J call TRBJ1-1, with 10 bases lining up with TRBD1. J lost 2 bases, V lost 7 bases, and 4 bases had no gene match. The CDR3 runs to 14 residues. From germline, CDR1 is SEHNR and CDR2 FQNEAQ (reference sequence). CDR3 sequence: CASTRQGANTEAFF. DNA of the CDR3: TGTGCCAGCACCCGACAGGGGGCTAACACTGAAGCTTTCTTT.

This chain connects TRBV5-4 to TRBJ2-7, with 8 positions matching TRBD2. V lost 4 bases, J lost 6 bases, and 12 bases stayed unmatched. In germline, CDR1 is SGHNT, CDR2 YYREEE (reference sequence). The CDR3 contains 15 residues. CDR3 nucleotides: TGTGCCAGCAGCCCCGCCGGGAGCGGGAGTGGCGAGCAGTACTTC. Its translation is CASSPAGSGSGEQYF.

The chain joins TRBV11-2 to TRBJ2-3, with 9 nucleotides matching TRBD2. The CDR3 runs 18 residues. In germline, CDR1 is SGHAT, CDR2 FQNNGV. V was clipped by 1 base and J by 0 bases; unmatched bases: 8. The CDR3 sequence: CASSLGLAGLSSTDTQYF. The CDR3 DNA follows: TGTGCCAGCAGCTTAGGGCTAGCGGGGTTATCTAGCACAGATACGCAGTATTTT. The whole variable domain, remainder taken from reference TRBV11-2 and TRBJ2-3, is EAGVAQSPRYKIIEKRQSVAFWCNPISGHATLYWYQQILGQGPKLLIQFQNNGVVDDSQLPKDRFSAERLKGVDSTLKIQPAKLEDSAVYLCASSLGLAGLSSTDTQYFGPGTRLTVL.

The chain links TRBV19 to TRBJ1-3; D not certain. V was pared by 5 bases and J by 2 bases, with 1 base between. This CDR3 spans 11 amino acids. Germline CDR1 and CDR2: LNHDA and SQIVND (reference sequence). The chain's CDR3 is CASSAGNTIYF. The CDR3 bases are TGTGCCAGTAGTGCTGGAAACACCATATATTTT. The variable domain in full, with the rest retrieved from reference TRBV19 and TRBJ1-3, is DGGITQSPKYLFRKEGQNVTLSCEQNLNHDAMYWYRQDPGQGLRLIYYSQIVNDFQKGDIAEGYSVSREKKESFPLTVTSAQKNPTAFYLCASSAGNTIYFGEGSWLTVV.

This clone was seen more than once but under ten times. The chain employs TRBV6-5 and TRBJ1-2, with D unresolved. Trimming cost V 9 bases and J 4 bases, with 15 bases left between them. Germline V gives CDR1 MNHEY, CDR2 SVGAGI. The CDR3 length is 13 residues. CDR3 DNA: TGTGCCAGGTGCCCGGCCGGGTGCTATGGCTACACCTTC. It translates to CARCPAGCYGYTF.

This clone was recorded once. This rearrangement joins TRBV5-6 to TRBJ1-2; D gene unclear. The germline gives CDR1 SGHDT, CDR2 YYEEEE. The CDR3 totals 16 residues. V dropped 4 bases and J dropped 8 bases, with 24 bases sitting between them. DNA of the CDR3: TGTGCCAGCAGCACGGAGACGGGTGGAGGACTATACGGCTACACCTTC. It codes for CASSTETGGGLYGYTF. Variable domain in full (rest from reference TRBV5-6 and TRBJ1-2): DAGVTQSPTHLIKTRGQQVTLRCSPKSGHDTVSWYQQALGQGPQFIFQYYEEEERQRGNFPDRFSGHQFPNYSSELNVNALLLGDSALYLCASSTETGGGLYGYTFGSGTRLTVV.

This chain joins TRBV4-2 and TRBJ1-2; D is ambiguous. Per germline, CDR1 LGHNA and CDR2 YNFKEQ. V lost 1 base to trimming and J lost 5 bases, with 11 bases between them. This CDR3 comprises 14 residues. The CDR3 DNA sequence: TGTGCCAGCAGCCAAGGAGAATCCCAGTATGGCTACACCTTC. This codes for CASSQGESQYGYTF.

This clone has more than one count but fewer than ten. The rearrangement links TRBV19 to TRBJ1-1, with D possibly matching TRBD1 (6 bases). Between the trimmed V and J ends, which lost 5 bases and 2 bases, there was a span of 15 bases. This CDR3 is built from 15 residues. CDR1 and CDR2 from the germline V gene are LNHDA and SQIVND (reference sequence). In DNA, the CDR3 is TGTGCCAGTAGTCACACAGGGTTCCCAAACACTGAAGCTTTCTTT. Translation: CASSHTGFPNTEAFF.

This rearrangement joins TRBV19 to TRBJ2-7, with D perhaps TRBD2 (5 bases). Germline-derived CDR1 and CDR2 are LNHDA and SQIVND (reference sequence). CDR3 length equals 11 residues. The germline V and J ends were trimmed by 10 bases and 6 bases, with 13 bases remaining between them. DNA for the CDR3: TGTGCCACCGGCGAGGAGGCCGAGCAGTACTTC. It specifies CATGEEAEQYF.

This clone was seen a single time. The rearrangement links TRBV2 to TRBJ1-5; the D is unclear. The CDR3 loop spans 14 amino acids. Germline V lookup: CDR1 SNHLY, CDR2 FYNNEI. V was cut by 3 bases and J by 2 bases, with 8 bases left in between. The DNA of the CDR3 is TGTGCCAGCAGTGACAAGGCGGGCAATCAGCCCCAGCATTTT. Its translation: CASSDKAGNQPQHF.